These T cell receptor beta chains were read from a single sample in a study of blood T cell repertoires in COVID-19. Method: immunoSEQ multiplex PCR; TCRdb's copy keeps in-frame clones and lacks some. The sample carries about 160,000 clones, 70% to 80% recorded once. Input material: peripheral blood. The source of these receptors is a man aged 60-69 years with acute or convalescent COVID-19. The CDR3 runs from the conserved cysteine through the conserved F or W. Fields, in order: V gene, J gene, CDR3 length, CDR3 protein.

>TRBV10-3|TRBJ2-7|14
CAISEQGPGDEQYF
>TRBV19|TRBJ2-2|14
CASSPPQVTGELFF
>TRBV5-6|TRBJ2-7|15
CASSLLFRETYEQYF
>TRBV28|TRBJ1-1|15
CASSLASTGITEAFF
>TRBV7-9|TRBJ1-1|15
CASSETGTGHAEAFF
>TRBV10-1|TRBJ2-3|13
CASTSGDTDTQYF
>TRBV6-5|TRBJ1-1|15
CASRPQGAAITEAFF
>TRBV11-2|TRBJ2-2|16
CASSLTGQGAIGELFF
>TRBV4-3|TRBJ2-4|17
CASSQDRTSGALNIQYF
>TRBV30|TRBJ1-2|12
CAWSVAKGDYTF
>TRBV24-1|TRBJ2-3|15
CATSDLAGGRDTQYF
>TRBV7-3|TRBJ1-1|13
CASSLTGGGEAFF
>TRBV6-2/TRBV6-3|TRBJ1-5|17
CASSYVSGGQIHQPQHF
>TRBV12-3/TRBV12-4|TRBJ2-1|13
CASSAGVYNEQFF